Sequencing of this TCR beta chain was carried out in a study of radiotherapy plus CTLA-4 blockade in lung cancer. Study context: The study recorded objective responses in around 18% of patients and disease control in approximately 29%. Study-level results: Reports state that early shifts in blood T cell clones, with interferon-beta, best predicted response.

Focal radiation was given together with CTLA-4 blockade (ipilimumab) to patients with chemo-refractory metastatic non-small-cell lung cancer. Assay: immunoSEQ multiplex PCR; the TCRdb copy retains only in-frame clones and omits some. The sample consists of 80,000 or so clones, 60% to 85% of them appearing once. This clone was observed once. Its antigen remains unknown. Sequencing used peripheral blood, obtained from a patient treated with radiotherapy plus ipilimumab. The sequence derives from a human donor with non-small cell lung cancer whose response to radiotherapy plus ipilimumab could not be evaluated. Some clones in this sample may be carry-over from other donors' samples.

This CDR3 reads CASSYQGLNTEAFF. The CDR3 coding sequence is TGTGCCAGCAGTTACCAGGGCCTTAACACTGAAGCTTTCTTT. This chain connects TRBV6-6 to TRBJ1-1, with D possibly matching TRBD1 (5 bases). The CDR3 contains 14 residues. Germline CDR1 and CDR2: MNHNY and SVGAGI (reference sequence). V lost 2 bases and J lost 2, with 9 bases in between.